Below are 13 T cell receptor beta chains sequenced from a single sample in a study of blood T cell repertoires in COVID-19. The protocol was immunoSEQ multiplex PCR, while the TCRdb copy is restricted to in-frame clones and leaves out a portion. This sample has about 160,000 clones, with about 85% found just once. Material: PBMCs or T cells enriched from blood (not recorded which). These receptors were obtained from a woman in her thirties or forties with acute COVID-19.

V is TRBV19 and J is TRBJ2-1; 7 positions agree with TRBD2. The V segment lost 10 bases and the J segment 0 bases; nucleotides outside the gene matches: 6. CDR1 LNHDA and CDR2 SQIVND come from the germline V gene (reference sequence). The length of the CDR3 is 14 residues. As DNA, the CDR3 is TGTGCCACTAGCGGAGGAAGCTCCTACAATGAGCAGTTCTTC. Translating gives CATSGGSSYNEQFF. Looking up the rest from reference TRBV19 and TRBJ2-1 gives the full variable domain: DGGITQSPKYLFRKEGQNVTLSCEQNLNHDAMYWYRQDPGQGLRLIYYSQIVNDFQKGDIAEGYSVSREKKESFPLTVTSAQKNPTAFYLCATSGGSSYNEQFFGPGTRLTVL.

This clone was seen a single time. This chain connects TRBV18 to TRBJ2-5, with D possibly matching TRBD1 (5 bases). The CDR3 has 15 amino acids. V was cut by 2 bases and J by 1 base, with 11 bases left in between. In germline, CDR1 is KGHSH, CDR2 LQKENI. The CDR3 here is CASSPAQGSQETQYF. Written as DNA, the CDR3 is TGTGCCAGCTCACCAGCCCAGGGCAGCCAAGAGACCCAGTACTTC.

This chain connects TRBV6-1 to TRBJ1-1, with D perhaps TRBD1 (5 bases). CDR3 size: 14 residues. V dropped 3 bases and J dropped 3 bases, with 11 bases sitting between them. Germline V gives CDR1 MNHNS, CDR2 SASEGT. The CDR3 here is CASSDGLGDTEAFF. The CDR3 DNA sequence: TGTGCCAGCAGTGACGGGTTAGGGGACACTGAAGCTTTCTTT.

The rearrangement links TRBV7-3 to TRBJ2-1, with TRBD2 matching 8 bases. CDR1 and CDR2 (germline): SGHTA, FQGTGA. The CDR3 is 18 amino acids. With 0 bases clipped from V and 7 bases from J, the junction kept 14 bases outside the gene matches. DNA for the CDR3: TGTGCCAGCAGCTTAACCCAATCCGGGACTAGGATAGATAATGAGCAGTTCTTC. As protein: CASSLTQSGTRIDNEQFF.

The chain links TRBV18 to TRBJ1-1; D is uncertain. The V gene lost 3 bases and the J gene lost 4 bases, with 12 bases spanning the gap. Germline V CDR1 and CDR2: KGHSH, LQKENI. This CDR3 is 14 amino acids long. Here the CDR3 DNA reads TGTGCCAGCTCACCCGGTAGGGAGGTCACTGAAGCTTTCTTT. Its protein is CASSPGREVTEAFF.

J is TRBJ2-4 and V is TRBV12-3 or TRBV12-4; D possibly corresponds to TRBD2 (5 bases). V lost 5 bases and J lost 7, with 9 bases in between. The CDR3 has 12 residues. CDR3 loop: CASSPTRNIQYF. CDR3 bases: TGTGCCAGCAGTCCAACTAGGAACATTCAGTACTTC.

This clone was counted once. The V gene is TRBV9, the J gene TRBJ2-2, with 7 bases lining up with TRBD2. Germline V gene lookup returns CDR1 SGDLS and CDR2 YYNGEE. J was trimmed by 4 bases and V by 4 bases; bases with no gene match: 7. The CDR3 sequence is 15 residues long. CDR3 protein: CASSLGGRGTGELFF. In nucleotides, the CDR3 is TGTGCCAGCAGCCTCGGGGGGAGAGGCACCGGGGAGCTGTTTTTT.

This clone was counted once. The chain recombines TRBV6-1 with TRBJ2-2; possibly TRBD2 for D (5 bases). V was clipped by 3 bases and J by 0 bases, with 8 bases between them. There are 15 residues in the CDR3. The germline CDR1 and CDR2 sequences are MNHNS and SASEGT. CDR3 region: CASSESSANTGELFF. Written as DNA, the CDR3 is TGTGCCAGCAGTGAGAGTAGCGCGAACACCGGGGAGCTGTTTTTT.

The V call is TRBV27, the J call TRBJ1-2; TRBD1 agrees at 8 bases. CDR1 MNHEY and CDR2 SMNVEV come from the germline V gene (reference sequence). The CDR3 covers 15 residues. Trimming removed 1 base from V and 4 bases from J; junction bases left unmatched: 5. The CDR3 reads CASSLFTGGGYGYTF. Here the CDR3 DNA reads TGTGCCAGCAGTTTATTTACAGGGGGAGGCTATGGCTACACCTTC.

The chain carries TRBV5-8 and TRBJ1-1, with D perhaps matching TRBD1 (5 bases). V was shortened by 5 bases and J by 6 bases, with 8 bases between the two germline ends. Germline CDR1 reads SGHTS; CDR2 reads YDEGEE. CDR3 length: 11 amino acids. CDR3 amino acids: CASREGPEAFF. The CDR3 region has the DNA TGTGCCAGCAGGGAGGGGCCTGAAGCTTTCTTT.

The chain has TRBV7-2 and TRBJ2-7, with 7 bases fitting TRBD1. This CDR3 has 14 amino acids. The germline V gene encodes CDR1 SGHTA and CDR2 FQGNSA. The trim removed 5 bases at V and 2 bases at J, leaving 6 bases unmatched. For the CDR3, the DNA is TGTGCCAGCAGCAACCGGGACAGTGCCTACGAGCAGTACTTC. Protein product: CASSNRDSAYEQYF. Looking up the rest from reference TRBV7-2 and TRBJ2-7 gives the full variable domain: GAGVSQSPSNKVTEKGKDVELRCDPISGHTALYWYRQSLGQGLEFLIYFQGNSAPDKSGLPSDRFSAERTGGSVSTLTIQRTQQEDSAVYLCASSNRDSAYEQYFGPGTRLTVT.

This clone was seen a single time. The chain joins TRBV19 to TRBJ2-1; D might be TRBD2 (6 bases). Germline CDR1 and CDR2: LNHDA and SQIVND (reference sequence). The CDR3 sequence is 13 residues long. Trimming took 3 bases from V and 9 from J, leaving 12 bases between them. The CDR3 coding sequence is TGTGCCAGTAGTATTGGAGGGATGAGTGAGCAGTTCTTC. Translated, it gives CASSIGGMSEQFF.

The J gene is TRBJ2-7, the V gene TRBV19; 10 nucleotides align to TRBD2. Trimming cost V 5 bases and J 0 bases; bases outside gene matches: 7. Germline values: CDR1 LNHDA, CDR2 SQIVND (reference sequence). This CDR3 contains 16 residues. The DNA of the CDR3 is TGTGCCAGTAGTGCGCTCTCTAGCGGGGGCTCCTACGAGCAGTACTTC. Its translation: CASSALSSGGSYEQYF. The full variable domain, rest sourced from reference TRBV19 and TRBJ2-7, is DGGITQSPKYLFRKEGQNVTLSCEQNLNHDAMYWYRQDPGQGLRLIYYSQIVNDFQKGDIAEGYSVSREKKESFPLTVTSAQKNPTAFYLCASSALSSGGSYEQYFGPGTRLTVT.